The sequence of this TCR beta chain was determined in a study of neurological immune-mediated disorders. General study results and limits: No expanded-clone CDR3 amino acid sequence recurred across subjects, suggesting private TCR-beta repertoires.

The authors produced cDNA by 5'RACE using 10-nucleotide random UMIs. One entry per CDR3 protein results from TCRdb running MiXCR on the 5' RACE reads. This table holds 40,000 or so distinct CDR3 sequences, approximately 13% found once. This clonotype was seen repeatedly, ten times or more. Its antigen is unknown. Time point defined: longitudinal time-point 3. Unsorted libraries were generated from 2 million PBMCs held at -80 degrees C. With 0 bases removed from V and 0 bases from J, the gap between germline ends came to 15 bases. This CDR3 has 19 residues. CDR1 is LGHDT and CDR2 is YNNKEL in the germline V gene (reference sequence).

The rearrangement joins TRBV3-1 to TRBJ2-6, with D hard to call. The receptor was isolated from a young man in good health. The sequencing sample was made of PBMCs. The CDR3 bases are TGTGCCAGCAGCCAAGATCTGGGGTCCCTAAGCTCTGGGGCCAACGTCCTGACTTTC. This codes for CASSQDLGSLSSGANVLTF.